A single sample gave rise to the 16 T cell receptor beta chains below, sequenced in a study of shared clonotypes between healthy human individuals. Some clones are missing from TCRdb's copy, which holds only in-frame ones; the method was immunoSEQ multiplex PCR. The sample lists about 1 million clones; approximately 76% were seen once. Sequencing was done on a sample of memory CD4+ T cells sorted from blood. The subset denotes: CD45RA-negative fraction. These receptors all come from a man aged 18 to 35 in good health.

This clone has only a few counts. This chain connects TRBV6-5 to TRBJ2-1; D not certain. V lost 6 bases, J lost 7 bases, and 10 bases lay in between. The CDR3 runs to 12 residues. Germline CDR1 and CDR2: MNHEY and SVGAGI. CDR3 sequence (DNA): TGTGCCAGCAGGCAGCCTCCGAATGAGCAGTTCTTC. Its translation is CASRQPPNEQFF.

This chain uses TRBV6-1 with TRBJ1-5; TRBD1 is a possible D gene (6 bases). This CDR3 contains 15 residues. With 1 base removed from V and 6 bases from J, the gap between germline ends came to 13 bases. CDR1 and CDR2 from the germline V gene are MNHNS and SASEGT. CDR3 in DNA: TGTGCCAGCAGTGAAGTGCAGGGGCCGGGTCAGCCCCAGCATTTT. This sequence encodes CASSEVQGPGQPQHF.

A note on this clone: Other DNA sequences in the same sample also yield this CDR3. This sequence joins TRBV6-1 and TRBJ2-7; D perhaps matches TRBD1 (6 bases). This CDR3 contains 12 residues. V lost 4 bases, J lost 4 bases, and 8 bases lay in between. Germline V gene data show CDR1 as MNHNS and CDR2 as SASEGT. The CDR3 coding sequence is TGTGCCAGCAGTGTAGGGGGATACGAGCAGTACTTC. Its translation: CASSVGGYEQYF.

CDR3 protein: CASSELGRGLGEQYF. CDR3 nucleotides: TGTGCCAGCAGTGAATTGGGCAGGGGCTTGGGAGAGCAGTACTTC. This sequence joins TRBV25-1 and TRBJ2-7; D possibly corresponds to TRBD1 (6 bases). Trimming pared 1 base from V and 7 bases from J, leaving 17 bases between. The germline V gene has CDR1 MGHDK and CDR2 SYGVNS. This CDR3 is built from 15 residues.

This clone came up once. V and J are TRBV6-1 and TRBJ1-5; D is undetermined. Germline CDR1 reads MNHNS; CDR2 reads SASEGT. The CDR3 spans 14 residues. The V gene lost 1 base and the J gene lost 3 bases, with 7 bases spanning the gap. The DNA of the CDR3 is TGTGCCAGCAGTGAAGGGACGTACAATCAGCCCCAGCATTTT. Amino acid sequence: CASSEGTYNQPQHF.

The CDR3, as DNA: TGTGCCAGCAGCTTCAGTGGCCCGGGCTACACCTTC. Residues: CASSFSGPGYTF. The chain is built from TRBV7-2 and TRBJ1-2; D uncertain. Deletions cut 3 bases from V and 8 bases from J, with 10 bases between. Germline lookup yields CDR1 SGHTA and CDR2 FQGNSA. The CDR3 totals 12 residues.

The rearrangement uses TRBV2 and TRBJ2-3; 7 bases align to TRBD1. V shed 7 bases and J 3 bases; nucleotides not matched to a gene: 10. The CDR3 runs 15 residues. From germline, CDR1 is SNHLY and CDR2 FYNNEI. CDR3 in DNA: TGTGCCAGCACGCCGGGACAGATCATAACAGATACGCAGTATTTT. It specifies CASTPGQIITDTQYF.

J is TRBJ2-7 and V is TRBV30; TRBD2 agrees at 7 bases. The CDR3 runs 14 residues. The V and J ends lost 1 base and 3 bases, in that order; junction bases with no gene match: 6. Germline V lookup: CDR1 GTSNPN, CDR2 SVGIG (reference sequence). As DNA, the CDR3 is TGTGCCTGGAGTGGGCTAGCGGATCACTACGAGCAGTACTTC. It encodes CAWSGLADHYEQYF. The full variable domain, with the rest looked up from reference TRBV30 and TRBJ2-7, is SQTIHQWPATLVQPVGSPLSLECTVEGTSNPNLYWYRQAAGRGLQLLFYSVGIGQISSEVPQNLSASRPQDRQFILSSKKLLLSDSGFYLCAWSGLADHYEQYFGPGTRLTVT.

The chain recombines TRBV9 with TRBJ2-5; tentative D call: TRBD1 (5 bases). V dropped 0 bases and J dropped 5 bases, with 14 bases sitting between them. This CDR3 spans 15 amino acids. Germline CDR1 and CDR2: SGDLS and YYNGEE. CDR3 in amino acids: CASSVATTDTETQYF. CDR3 DNA: TGTGCCAGCAGCGTAGCTACAACGGACACGGAGACCCAGTACTTC.

This clone was counted once. The rearrangement joins TRBV23-1 to TRBJ2-4; D ambiguous. TRBV23-1 is an open reading frame whose function is uncertain. V shed 0 bases and J shed 0 bases, with 12 bases lying between them. The CDR3 is 17 amino acids. The CDR3 region is CASSQSWALLAKNIQYF. As DNA, the CDR3 is TGCGCCAGCAGTCAATCGTGGGCACTCCTAGCCAAAAACATTCAGTACTTC.

This clone was observed once. The V call is TRBV25-1, the J call TRBJ1-5; D call uncertain. Trimming took 3 bases from V and 6 from J, leaving 15 bases between them. Germline loops: CDR1 MGHDK, CDR2 SYGVNS. This CDR3 comprises 15 residues. Here the CDR3 DNA reads TGTGCCAGCAGTGATCTGAGTGGGGTGGGTCAGCCCCAGCATTTT. Its translation is CASSDLSGVGQPQHF.

The table lists this clone with a count of one. The chain links TRBV25-1 to TRBJ2-6; the D is unclear. The CDR3 totals 14 residues. CDR1 MGHDK and CDR2 SYGVNS come from the germline V gene. Trimming took 2 bases from V and 4 from J, leaving 6 bases between them. The CDR3 here is CASSEQRGANVLTF. The CDR3 nucleotides read TGTGCCAGCAGTGAACAGAGGGGGGCCAACGTCCTGACTTTC.

This clone was recorded a few times. This chain connects TRBV7-2 to TRBJ2-7; TRBD2 matches at 12 bases. The CDR3 totals 16 residues. Germline loops: CDR1 SGHTA, CDR2 FQGNSA. V lost 4 bases and J lost 7; bases outside the gene matches: 11. CDR3 amino acids: CASSSPTSGRVKEQYF. The CDR3 DNA sequence: TGTGCCAGCAGCTCACCGACTAGCGGGAGAGTTAAGGAGCAGTACTTC.

The gene calls are TRBV19 and TRBJ1-1; the match to TRBD1 covers 7 bases. Trimming took 7 bases from V and 4 from J; bases not matched to a gene: 9. Germline lookup yields CDR1 LNHDA and CDR2 SQIVND (reference sequence). The CDR3 is 14 amino acids. The CDR3 DNA follows: TGTGCCAGTATTGAGTCCTCAGGGGGCACTGAAGCTTTCTTT. Translated, it gives CASIESSGGTEAFF.

The CDR3 here is CASSPTGGGNSPLHF. As DNA, the CDR3 is TGCGCCAGCAGTCCAACCGGGGGGGGCAATTCACCCCTCCACTTT. The V call is TRBV23-1, the J call TRBJ1-6; possibly TRBD1 for D (6 bases). TRBV23-1 is sorted into the ORF group, with uncertain function. V lost 4 bases and J lost 7, with 14 bases in between. The CDR3 has 15 residues.

As concerns this clone: In the same sample, other DNA sequences code for this CDR3. The chain carries TRBV19 and TRBJ2-7; no clear D. CDR3 length: 14 residues. Trimming cost V 1 base and J 1 base, with 8 bases left between them. Germline V gives CDR1 LNHDA, CDR2 SQIVND (reference sequence). The CDR3 DNA reads TGTGCCAGTAGTATAGGAGGCAGTTCCTACGAGCAGTACTTC. It yields the protein CASSIGGSSYEQYF. The complete variable domain, with remaining parts taken from reference TRBV19 and TRBJ2-7, reads DGGITQSPKYLFRKEGQNVTLSCEQNLNHDAMYWYRQDPGQGLRLIYYSQIVNDFQKGDIAEGYSVSREKKESFPLTVTSAQKNPTAFYLCASSIGGSSYEQYFGPGTRLTVT.